The clone carrying this T cell receptor beta chain was detected only a few times. Its antigen is unknown. One junction end does not reproduce the germline sequence, and a read error may be involved. This record comes from a study of blood T cells in healthy people across ages. Notes on the study in general: Comparison with aged donors showed that long-lived donors had more naive CD4+ cells and higher diversity.

Then a second PCR, running about 6 to 12 cycles, was carried out with a sample-barcoded 5' primer and a J-beta primer mix. TCRdb re-analysed the 5' RACE reads in MiXCR, keeping a single row per CDR3 protein. The sample contains about 570,000 distinct CDR3 sequences, about a quarter of which appear only once. This CDR3 has 18 amino acids. Germline assignment: CDR1 SGHTA and CDR2 FQGNSA. The sample was also linked to a second study, of T cells of mothers and their children. Per that study: Material was donated by three healthy Caucasian mothers and their six children.

The chain is built from TRBV7-2 and TRBJ2-6; a weak D match, TRBD2 (6 bases). The sample comprised blood. The receptor comes from a boy aged 2 to 10 in good health. The CDR3 DNA sequence: TGCGCCAGCAGCTTAGGAGGGGCCCCCAGGTCTGGGGCCAACGTCCTGACTTTC. Translation gives CASSLGGAPRSGANVLTF.